The 20 T cell receptor beta chains listed next were all sequenced from one sample in a study of T cells expressing NK-cell markers. TCRdb reprocessed the 5' RACE reads and keeps a single row for each CDR3 protein, giving no DNA. The sample data list some 150,000 distinct CDR3 sequences. Sequencing used blood T cells: a sorted CD56 or NKG2C T cell subset, CD4+ or CD8+ T cells, or bulk PBMC T cells (not recorded which). These receptor sequences come from a man younger than 30 in good health.

This rearrangement joins TRBV5-6 to TRBJ2-7. Germline V lookup: CDR1 SGHDT, CDR2 YYEEEE. The CDR3 runs to 13 residues. CDR3 region: CASSYRDDYEQYF. Full variable domain (missing parts from reference TRBV5-6 and TRBJ2-7): DAGVTQSPTHLIKTRGQQVTLRCSPKSGHDTVSWYQQALGQGPQFIFQYYEEEERQRGNFPDRFSGHQFPNYSSELNVNALLLGDSALYLCASSYRDDYEQYFGPGTRLTVT.

This chain uses TRBV7-9 with TRBJ1-4; no DNA is available, so the TRBD1 call from TCRdb remains unchecked. Germline assignment: CDR1 SEHNR and CDR2 FQNEAQ (reference sequence). The CDR3 length is 16 residues. The CDR3 sequence is CASSFSPGAANEKLFF.

The genes are TRBV7-6 and TRBJ2-5; absent DNA, TCRdb's TRBD1 call cannot be checked. CDR3 size: 14 residues. Germline V CDR1 and CDR2: SGHVS, FNYEAQ. CDR3 amino acids: CASSISGVRETQYF.

The chain has TRBV7-9 and TRBJ1-5. The CDR3 spans 13 residues. Per the germline V gene, CDR1 is SEHNR and CDR2 is FQNEAQ (reference sequence). The CDR3 loop reads CASSLTFNQPQHF.

The chain uses TRBV20-1 and TRBJ2-7; TCRdb lists TRBD1, though no DNA is available to test this call. The CDR3 consists of 13 residues. Germline CDR1 is DFQATT and CDR2 is SNEGSKA (reference sequence). The CDR3 protein is CSASGPGDYEQYF.

V gene TRBV10-3 combines with J gene TRBJ2-3; TCRdb picks TRBD2, but there is no DNA to check that call. The CDR3 has 16 amino acids. Looked up from germline, CDR1 is ENHRY and CDR2 is SYGVKD. The CDR3 loop is CAISGWLAGEQDTQYF.

The chain carries TRBV7-9 and TRBJ2-1; the D gene TCRdb calls, TRBD1, cannot be checked with no DNA. Germline CDR1 and CDR2: SEHNR and FQNEAQ (reference sequence). This CDR3 comprises 11 residues. CDR3 protein: CASSRAGEQFF. The variable domain in full, with the rest retrieved from reference TRBV7-9 and TRBJ2-1, is DTGVSQNPRHKITKRGQNVTFRCDPISEHNRLYWYRQTLGQGPEFLTYFQNEAQLEKSRLLSDRFSAERPKGSFSTLEIQRTEQGDSAMYLCASSRAGEQFFGPGTRLTVL.

V is TRBV6-1 and J is TRBJ2-2; TCRdb picks TRBD2, but there is no DNA to check that call. CDR1 is MNHNS and CDR2 is SASEGT in the germline V gene. The CDR3 covers 13 residues. CDR3: CASTLSGNGELFF.

The genes are TRBV12-3 or TRBV12-4 and TRBJ1-5; absent DNA, TCRdb's TRBD1 call cannot be checked. The CDR3 is 14 residues long. The CDR3 is CASSLTGHGQPQHF.

The chain uses TRBV7-9 and TRBJ1-1. Germline V gene lookup returns CDR1 SEHNR and CDR2 FQNEAQ (reference sequence). This CDR3 region has 14 residues. CDR3 residues: CASSLVFEFTEAFF.

The chain combines TRBV7-8 with TRBJ2-7; no DNA is available, so the TRBD1 call from TCRdb remains unchecked. From germline, CDR1 is SGHVS and CDR2 FQNEAQ. CDR3 length equals 13 residues. CDR3: CASSLSGSGEQYF.

The chain has TRBV6-1 and TRBJ2-2. The CDR3 has 13 residues. Per the germline V gene, CDR1 is MNHNS and CDR2 is SASEGT. The CDR3 sequence: CASSDVNTGELFF.

The chain recombines TRBV20-1 with TRBJ2-1; the D call from TCRdb, TRBD2, cannot be confirmed without DNA. This CDR3 has 15 residues. Germline CDR1 and CDR2: DFQATT and SNEGSKA (reference sequence). CDR3 amino acids: CSASTGPRKDNEQFF.

The chain joins TRBV15 to TRBJ2-3; TCRdb calls TRBD2, which cannot be checked without DNA. Germline V gives CDR1 LNHNV, CDR2 YYDKDF (reference sequence). The CDR3 is 16 residues long. The chain's CDR3 is CATSWRDFPTPDTQYF.

The rearrangement links TRBV30 to TRBJ2-7. Germline CDR1 reads GTSNPN; CDR2 reads SVGIG (reference sequence). The CDR3 has 11 residues. This chain's CDR3 is CAWSVSYEQYF.

The gene calls are TRBV9 and TRBJ2-3; the TRBD2 assignment by TCRdb is unverifiable without DNA. Germline V CDR1 and CDR2: SGDLS, YYNGEE. The CDR3 is 16 amino acids. The CDR3 loop reads CASSSGTSGYTDTQYF.

The chain recombines TRBV15 with TRBJ1-5; TCRdb's D call of TRBD1 is untestable without DNA. The CDR3 covers 18 residues. Germline lookup yields CDR1 LNHNV and CDR2 YYDKDF (reference sequence). CDR3 residues: CATSRDGAAGYSNQPQHF.

V and J are TRBV14 and TRBJ2-7; the TCRdb D gene call, TRBD1, has no DNA to confirm it. The CDR3 covers 14 residues. The germline CDR1 and CDR2 sequences are SGHDN and FVKESK. CDR3: CASSQVAGGYEQYF.

The chain carries TRBV13 and TRBJ1-1. Looked up from germline, CDR1 is PRHDT and CDR2 is FYEKMQ (reference sequence). The CDR3 sequence is 13 residues long. The CDR3 sequence: CASSLYLPTEAFF.

This chain joins TRBV4-1 and TRBJ1-1. There are 15 residues in the CDR3. CDR1 is MGHRA and CDR2 is YSYEKL in the germline V gene. This CDR3 is CASSQVSGGNTEAFF.